This TCR beta chain was sequenced for a study of CD8+ T cells in alopecia areata. RNA was extracted and reverse transcribed into cDNA as the sequencing template. Only in-frame clones appear in the TCRdb table, and some are missing; sequencing was by immunoSEQ multiplex PCR. In the table there are over 50,000 clones, approximately 43% of which are singletons. Researchers took lesional scalp punch biopsies and peripheral blood from people who were alopecia areata patients. General study points: In lesional scalp, particularly from alopecia totalis/universalis, clonality was higher than in normal scalp.

CDR1 and CDR2 from the germline V gene are SGDLS and YYNGEE. With 1 base removed from V and 7 bases from J, the gap between germline ends came to 20 bases. The CDR3 loop spans 16 amino acids. With respect to this clone: Its matching antigen is unknown.

This clonotype was sampled from a human donor with alopecia areata. The specimen comprised CD8+ T cells sorted from blood, sampled at week 0. The chain carries TRBV9 and TRBJ2-5; D ambiguous. As DNA, the CDR3 is TGTGCCAGCAGCGTACGAGAGGACGGAGATCTCGGGACCCAGTACTTC. It encodes CASSVREDGDLGTQYF.